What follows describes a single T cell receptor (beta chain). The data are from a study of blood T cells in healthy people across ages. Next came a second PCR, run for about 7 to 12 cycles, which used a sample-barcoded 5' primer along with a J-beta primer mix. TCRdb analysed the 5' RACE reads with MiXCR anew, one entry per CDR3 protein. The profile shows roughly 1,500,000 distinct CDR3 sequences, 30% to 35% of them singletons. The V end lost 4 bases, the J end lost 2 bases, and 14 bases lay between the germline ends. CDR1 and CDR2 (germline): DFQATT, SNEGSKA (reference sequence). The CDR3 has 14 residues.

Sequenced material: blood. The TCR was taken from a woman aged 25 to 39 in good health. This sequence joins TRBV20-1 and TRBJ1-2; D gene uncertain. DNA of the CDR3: TGCAGTGCTAAATCCGGCTCTGCCAACTATGGCTACACCTTC. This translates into CSAKSGSANYGYTF.